The 9 T cell receptor beta chains below were found in one sample sequenced in a study of immune evolution from preneoplasia to lung adenocarcinoma. The method was immunoSEQ multiplex PCR; TCRdb's version includes in-frame clones alone and lacks a portion of them. This sample carries over 4,500 clones, about 80% of them seen once, and the ten largest clones take almost 7%. Material: FFPE minimally invasive lung adenocarcinoma tissue. These receptors were collected from a person aged 60-80 years with lung adenocarcinoma.

This clone was seen only once. V usage is TRBV6-1 and J usage is TRBJ1-1; no clear D. The V end lost 1 base, the J end lost 1 base, and 7 bases lay between the germline ends. The CDR3 is 14 residues long. Germline V gives CDR1 MNHNS, CDR2 SASEGT. The CDR3 reads CASSEGRKNTEAFF. The CDR3 nucleotides read TGTGCCAGCAGTGAAGGGAGGAAGAACACTGAAGCTTTCTTT.

The V and J genes are TRBV27 and TRBJ2-1, with 8 bases identical to TRBD2. V lost 3 bases and J lost 4; bases outside the gene matches: 2. This CDR3 comprises 14 residues. The germline V gene encodes CDR1 MNHEY and CDR2 SMNVEV (reference sequence). CDR3 nucleotide sequence: TGTGCCAGCAGTTTCTCTAGCGGGTACAATGAGCAGTTCTTC. This sequence encodes CASSFSSGYNEQFF.

The V and J genes are TRBV5-1 and TRBJ1-3; the match to TRBD1 covers 9 bases. Germline loops: CDR1 SGHRS, CDR2 YFSETQ. This CDR3 comprises 16 residues. V lost 3 bases to trimming and J lost 0 bases; unmatched junction nucleotides: 4. Here the CDR3 reads CASSYGTGSSGNTIYF. The CDR3 region has the DNA TGCGCCAGCAGCTACGGGACAGGGAGCTCTGGAAACACCATATATTTT. Full variable domain (remainder filled in from reference TRBV5-1 and TRBJ1-3): KAGVTQTPRYLIKTRGQQVTLSCSPISGHRSVSWYQQTPGQGLQFLFEYFSETQRNKGNFPGRFSGRQFSNSRSEMNVSTLELGDSALYLCASSYGTGSSGNTIYFGEGSWLTVV.

V gene TRBV30 combines with J gene TRBJ2-3; no clear D. With 1 base removed from V and 0 bases from J, the gap between germline ends came to 2 bases. This CDR3 is built from 12 residues. CDR1 is GTSNPN, CDR2 SVGIG, per germline (reference sequence). CDR3 sequence: CAWSGSTDTQYF. The CDR3 nucleotides read TGTGCCTGGAGTGGAAGCACAGATACGCAGTATTTT. The whole variable domain, filled in from reference TRBV30 and TRBJ2-3, reads SQTIHQWPATLVQPVGSPLSLECTVEGTSNPNLYWYRQAAGRGLQLLFYSVGIGQISSEVPQNLSASRPQDRQFILSSKKLLLSDSGFYLCAWSGSTDTQYFGPGTRLTVL.

The chain joins TRBV10-3 to TRBJ2-3; no clear D gene. The CDR3 contains 13 residues. Looked up from germline, CDR1 is ENHRY and CDR2 is SYGVKD. The V end lost 3 bases, the J end lost 4 bases, and 8 bases lay between the germline ends. DNA of the CDR3: TGTGCCATCAGTGACGTTTCGGCAGATACGCAGTATTTT. Encoded protein: CAISDVSADTQYF.

The chain uses TRBV7-8 and TRBJ2-1; 7 nucleotides agree with TRBD2. With V trimmed by 1 base and J by 5 bases, 5 bases remained unmatched. This CDR3 contains 15 residues. Germline CDR1 SGHVS, CDR2 FQNEAQ. The CDR3 spells CASSLGGGLHNEQFF. In nucleotides, the CDR3 is TGTGCCAGCAGCTTAGGGGGAGGGCTGCACAATGAGCAGTTCTTC. Supplemented by reference TRBV7-8 and TRBJ2-1, the full variable domain reads GAGVSQSPRYKVAKRGQDVALRCDPISGHVSLFWYQQALGQGPEFLTYFQNEAQLDKSGLPSDRFFAERPEGSVSTLKIQRTQQEDSAVYLCASSLGGGLHNEQFFGPGTRLTVL.

The chain carries TRBV7-9 and TRBJ1-5; 7 bases fit TRBD1. The junction had 12 bases not matched to a gene; V was cut back by 5 bases and J by 5 bases. The CDR3 is 16 amino acids. The germline gives CDR1 SEHNR, CDR2 FQNEAQ (reference sequence). DNA of the CDR3: TGTGCCAGCAGCCCCACCGGGACAGCGGTAGATCAGCCCCAGCATTTT. Protein: CASSPTGTAVDQPQHF.

This clone occurred once. V gene TRBV7-6 combines with J gene TRBJ2-3; D is unclear. This CDR3 region has 14 residues. V dropped 6 bases and J dropped 1 base, with 11 bases sitting between them. The germline gives CDR1 SGHVS, CDR2 FNYEAQ. In DNA form, the CDR3 reads TGTGCCAGCAGTTTTGGGCAGGGCACAGATACGCAGTATTTT. The encoded protein is CASSFGQGTDTQYF.

This clone has only one observation. This chain links TRBV4-1 with TRBJ2-2, with unresolved D. V dropped 0 bases and J dropped 6 bases, with 8 bases sitting between them. The CDR3 loop spans 14 amino acids. Looked up from germline, CDR1 is MGHRA and CDR2 is YSYEKL. The CDR3: CASSQDRRAGELFF. The CDR3 DNA is TGCGCCAGCAGCCAAGATCGTCGAGCCGGGGAGCTGTTTTTT.